A single T cell receptor beta chain is shown here with its context. This receptor's antigen is unknown. No base-level quality is on record; no much larger clone is a single base apart. TCRbeta CDR3 regions were sequenced with the immunoSEQ Assay. After extraction, genomic DNA underwent amplification by bias-controlled multiplex PCR, followed by high-throughput sequencing. As for the authors' bioinformatics: To quantify the absolute abundance of every unique TCRbeta CDR3 region, sequences were collapsed and filtered. T cell fraction was estimated by normalizing TCRbeta template counts to usable DNA, which was measured by amplifying reference genes present in all nucleated cells. Repertoire TCRs were annotated as SARS-CoV-2-specific when V gene, CDR3 amino acid sequence and J gene were exactly matched to a known reactive TCR set. The reference SARS-CoV-2 TCR set was obtained from MIRA and was filtered for enrichment in COVID-19-positive ImmuneCODE repertoires, whereby public or cross-reactive TCRs were removed. Using the MIRA antigens, annotated TCRs were further analysed by specific ORF or by position within an ORF. Depth was the summed frequency of annotated unique rearrangements, while breadth was defined as annotated unique rearrangements over total unique productive rearrangements. Two-sided Wilcoxon rank-sum tests were applied when comparing TCR breadth between groups. TCRdb carries this immuneACCESS record with in-frame sequences only. Its versions omit some clonotypes, under half of them owing to an unresolved V gene in the studies checked, with the rest unexplained. The V and J calls and clone size come from that table; D and trimming were worked out from the DNA. Across this sample there are approximately 400,000 clones, with about 88% seen only once. The ten largest clones capture 2.5% to 3.5% of the sample.

Here V drops 0 bases and J drops 0 bases, and the junction holds 4 bases not matched to any gene. The CDR3 measures 16 amino acids from cysteine to phenylalanine. The retained sequence is limited to the CDR3, 48 bases, with the frame set at the first base. The germline V gene sets CDR1 to MNHEY and CDR2 to SVGEGT. This sample is drawn from a study of Ad26.COV2.S vaccination and SARS-CoV-2 variants (dated by TCRdb to the early 2020s). With regard to the full study: Donors in the vaccine arm were drawn from COV1001, a phase I-IIa trial of Ad26.COV2.S in healthy adults that was multicentre, randomized, double-blind and placebo-controlled. Dosing of Ad26.COV2.S was intramuscular, at either 5x10^10 or 1x10^11 viral particles, delivered as one shot or as two shots spaced 56 days apart. Trial participants were randomized into five groups of five: low-dose or high-dose Ad26.COV2.S given once or twice, or placebo on both occasions. TCRbeta repertoire sequencing was used to assess the specificity and breadth of SARS-CoV-2-reactive T cell receptors after Ad26.COV2.S vaccination. The TCR-sequenced set comprised around 30 samples: around 20 Ad26.COV2.S vaccine recipients, 5 placebo recipients and 8 SARS-CoV-2 convalescent individuals. Investigators did not know the trial group allocation while performing experiments and assessing outcomes. The investigation overall reported the following: It was noted by the authors that total T cell responses may have been underestimated by the TCR breadth and depth analyses. Compared with placebo recipients, Ad26.COV2.S recipients showed higher spike-specific TCR breadth (P = 0.0014). Substantial breadth of spike-specific CD8+ and CD4+ T cell responses was reported after vaccination. Comparable non-spike TCR breadth was observed between vaccine and placebo recipients, consistent with only spike being contained in the vaccine. The study lacked the statistical power to compare responses across vaccine doses or regimens.

The treatment or condition label of this sample denotes: some 20 received Ad26.COV2.S at low or high dose, single or two shots; about five received placebo; per-sample allocation not given. Repertoires of vaccine and placebo recipients were sequenced from samples collected on day 63 after the first injection. Cohort 1b enrolled 20 to 30 adults aged 18-55 years at a single site in Boston, USA, between 29 July and 7 August 2020. Ad26.COV2.S was a replication-incompetent adenovirus type 26 vector expressing a prefusion-stabilized SARS-CoV-2 spike protein from the original Wuhan strain. The specimen was peripheral blood, collected in a trial of Ad26.COV2.S vaccine versus placebo. This clonotype was obtained from a person between 18 and 59 years old who received the Ad26.COV2.S COVID-19 vaccine or a placebo. The sequence is built from TRBV6-2 or TRBV6-3 and TRBJ2-7, with 8 bases matching TRBD2. The CDR3 has the sequence CASSYSQREFSYEQYF. The nucleotides read TGTGCCAGCAGTTACTCGCAGCGGGAGTTCTCCTACGAGCAGTACTTC.